The clone carrying this T cell receptor (beta chain) was observed a handful of times. Primers used in a second PCR of roughly 7 to 12 cycles were a sample-barcoded 5' primer and a J-beta primer mix. A single record per CDR3 protein comes from TCRdb applying MiXCR to the 5' RACE reads. The sample lists about 1,800,000 distinct CDR3 sequences; about 28% were seen once. The data were taken from a study of blood T cells in healthy people across ages. The CDR3 extends over 18 amino acids. Trimming at V came to 6 bases and at J to 5 bases, leaving 19 bases not matched to a gene. Germline CDR1 reads LGHNT; CDR2 reads FRNRAP. There were at least 6 micrograms of total RNA extracted from every sample.

The origin of this receptor is a woman in her 30s in good health. The chain combines TRBV12-5 with TRBJ2-1, with TRBD2 matching over 7 bases. Sequencing used blood. DNA for the CDR3: TGTGCTAGTGGACCCACCCATCTAGCGGATAATCAACACAATGAGCAGTTCTTC. The encoded protein is CASGPTHLADNQHNEQFF.